This record covers a single TCR beta chain. The sample belongs to a study of blood T cell repertoires in COVID-19. Study in general: T cells, B-cell-depleted T cells, or PBMCs supplied cDNA or gDNA.

Original methodology: Estimated nucleated cell counts came from reference gene primer amplification. Produced via immunoSEQ multiplex PCR; TCRdb's table is partial and in-frame only. V, J and clone size are taken as reported in that table, and D and trimming were inferred from the DNA itself. The profile covers tens of thousands of clones, with 83% appearing a single time and around 10% taken by the ten largest. This CDR3 contains 16 residues. Germline V lookup: CDR1 GTSNPN, CDR2 SVGIG (reference sequence). With V trimmed by 0 bases and J by 3 bases, 4 bases remained unmatched. Sequenced input: peripheral blood. V usage is TRBV30 and J usage is TRBJ2-3; 12 nucleotides agree with TRBD2. The sequence was collected from a human donor in a cohort sampled during active COVID-19. The CDR3 here is CAWSVPTSGRTDTQYF. DNA for the CDR3: TGTGCCTGGAGTGTCCCGACTAGCGGGAGAACAGATACGCAGTATTTT.